Listed below are T cell receptor beta chains from one sample, sequenced in a study of shared clonotypes between healthy human individuals. Measured with immunoSEQ multiplex PCR; TCRdb has only the in-frame clones, and not every one. The sample includes fewer than 1.6 million clones, 98% to 99% seen only once; the top ten take about 0.35%. The sequencing sample was made of naive CD4+ T cells sorted from blood. The receptors originated from a man aged 25-45 years in good health. The CDR3 runs from the conserved cysteine through the conserved F or W. Each record gives: clone size, D gene, J gene, V gene, CDR3 protein, CDR3 DNA. The D gene is left open where the match is weak. Clone size is given for some rows only: seen once, a few or many times, or a class if the clone is expanded.

>-|TRBD2|TRBJ2-3|TRBV5-1
CASSTGLDPFTDTQYF
TGCGCCAGCAGCACCGGACTAGACCCTTTCACAGATACGCAGTATTTT
>-|-|TRBJ2-3|TRBV19
CASRYSFQRPDTQYF
TGTGCCAGTAGGTACAGCTTCCAAAGGCCAGATACGCAGTATTTT
>once|-|TRBJ2-1|TRBV10-3
CAISEVSRYYNEQFF
TGTGCCATCAGTGAGGTATCGCGCTATTACAATGAGCAGTTCTTC
>once|TRBD2|TRBJ2-1|TRBV5-1
CASSLGGSTYNEQFF
TGCGCCAGCAGCTTGGGCGGGAGTACCTACAATGAGCAGTTCTTC
>-|-|TRBJ1-1|TRBV6-1
CASREPNRVNTEAFF
TGTGCCAGCAGGGAACCCAACAGGGTGAACACTGAAGCTTTCTTT
>-|-|TRBJ2-3|TRBV5-5
CASSLAWDTQYF
TGTGCCAGCAGCCTTGCGTGGGATACGCAGTATTTT
>-|-|TRBJ2-2|TRBV7-8
CASSLGSPRDTGELFF
TGTGCCAGCAGCTTAGGGTCCCCTAGGGACACCGGGGAGCTGTTTTTT
>-|TRBD1|TRBJ2-7|TRBV4-3
CASSQDSRQGTQGAYEQYF
TGCGCCAGCAGCCAAGATTCGAGACAGGGTACTCAGGGGGCCTACGAGCAGTACTTC
>-|-|TRBJ2-2|TRBV5-4
CASSHKTTNTGELFF
TGTGCCAGCAGCCATAAGACAACGAACACCGGGGAGCTGTTTTTT
>-|-|TRBJ2-1|TRBV6-1
CASRLLMGPYNEQFF
TGTGCCAGCAGACTTCTAATGGGACCTTACAATGAGCAGTTCTTC
>-|-|TRBJ2-7|TRBV27
CASSLLTYEQYF
TGTGCCAGCAGTTTACTCACCTACGAGCAGTACTTC
>once|TRBD1|TRBJ2-7|TRBV27
CASSLIWDRNHEQYF
TGTGCCAGCAGTTTAATTTGGGACAGAAATCACGAGCAGTACTTC
>-|-|TRBJ2-1|TRBV27
CATCPGDLYNEQFF
TGTGCCACCTGCCCGGGGGATCTCTACAATGAGCAGTTCTTC
>-|-|TRBJ2-1|TRBV7-9
CALGLSVEQFF
TGTGCCCTCGGGTTGTCCGTTGAGCAGTTCTTC
>-|-|TRBJ1-4|TRBV18
CASSPVIRGGEKLFF
TGTGCCAGCTCACCCGTTATACGGGGGGGTGAAAAACTGTTTTTT
>-|-|TRBJ2-3|TRBV7-9
CASSLAGGADTQYF
TGTGCCAGCAGCTTAGCCGGAGGGGCAGATACGCAGTATTTT
>-|TRBD2|TRBJ2-7|TRBV10-1
CASSETPGLAGAYDEQYF
TGCGCCAGCAGTGAGACCCCCGGACTAGCGGGAGCCTATGACGAGCAGTACTTC
>-|TRBD2|TRBJ2-7|TRBV11-2
CASSLELAGGYEQYF
TGTGCCAGCAGCTTAGAGCTAGCGGGGGGCTACGAGCAGTACTTC
>few|-|TRBJ2-3|TRBV18
CASSPLADTQYF
TGTGCCAGCTCACCACTTGCAGATACGCAGTATTTT
>once|-|TRBJ2-5|TRBV7-7
CASSLATNQETQYF
TGTGCTAGCAGCTTAGCGACAAACCAAGAGACCCAGTACTTC
>-|-|TRBJ2-2|TRBV5-1
CASSLENPGTGELFF
TGCGCCAGCAGCTTAGAGAACCCGGGGACCGGGGAGCTGTTTTTT
>-|-|TRBJ1-1|TRBV10-1
CASSGQLNTEAFF
TGCGCCAGCAGTGGACAGCTGAACACTGAAGCTTTCTTT
>-|-|TRBJ1-1|TRBV5-1
CASSLAKPNTEAFF
TGCGCCAGCAGCTTGGCTAAACCGAACACTGAAGCTTTCTTT
>-|-|TRBJ2-3|TRBV25-1
CASSASVATDTQYF
TGTGCCAGCAGTGCCAGCGTGGCCACAGATACGCAGTATTTT
>-|TRBD1|TRBJ2-3|TRBV18
CASSKRTGGARTDTQYF
TGTGCCAGCTCAAAAAGGACAGGGGGCGCGCGCACAGATACGCAGTATTTT
>-|TRBD2|TRBJ2-3|TRBV10-2
CASSEFGGRRTDTQYF
TGCGCCAGCAGTGAGTTTGGCGGGAGGCGGACAGATACGCAGTATTTT
>once|-|TRBJ1-5|TRBV6-6
CASSYRGGQPQHF
TGTGCCAGCAGTTACAGGGGAGGGCAGCCCCAGCATTTT
>-|-|TRBJ2-5|TRBV19
CASSTPGGETQYF
TGTGCCAGTAGTACCCCAGGGGGGGAGACCCAGTACTTC
>-|TRBD2|TRBJ2-5|TRBV2
CASSLAGGRQETQYF
TGTGCCAGCAGTCTAGCGGGAGGTAGACAAGAGACCCAGTACTTC
>-|TRBD1|TRBJ2-2|TRBV5-1
CASSLAGQGNTGELFF
TGCGCCAGCAGCTTGGCCGGACAGGGGAACACCGGGGAGCTGTTTTTT